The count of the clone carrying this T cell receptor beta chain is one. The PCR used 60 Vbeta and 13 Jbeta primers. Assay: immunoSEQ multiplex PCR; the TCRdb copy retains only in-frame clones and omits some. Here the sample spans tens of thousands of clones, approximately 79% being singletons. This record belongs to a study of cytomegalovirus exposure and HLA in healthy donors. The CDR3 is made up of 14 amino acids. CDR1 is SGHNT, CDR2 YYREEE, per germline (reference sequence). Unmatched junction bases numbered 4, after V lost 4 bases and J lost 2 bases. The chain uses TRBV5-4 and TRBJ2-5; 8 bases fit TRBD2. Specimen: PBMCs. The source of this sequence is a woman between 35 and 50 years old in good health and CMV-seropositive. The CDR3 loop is CASSPIAGQETQYF. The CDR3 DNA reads TGTGCCAGCAGCCCTATAGCGGGGCAAGAGACCCAGTACTTC. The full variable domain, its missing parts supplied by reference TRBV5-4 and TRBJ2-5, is ETGVTQSPTHLIKTRGQQVTLRCSSQSGHNTVSWYQQALGQGPQFIFQYYREEENGRGNFPPRFSGLQFPNYSSELNVNALELDDSALYLCASSPIAGQETQYFGPGTRLLVL.